The TCR beta chain described here comes from a study of blood T cell repertoires in COVID-19. Looking at the study overall: COVID-19 samples collected from the United States, Italy and Spain covered acute and convalescent phases. The cDNA or gDNA used as material had been derived from T cells, B-cell-depleted T cells, or PBMCs.

Under the authors' procedure: Reference gene primer amplification yielded estimated nucleated cell counts. Some clones are missing from TCRdb's copy, which holds only in-frame ones; the method was immunoSEQ multiplex PCR. V and J calls and clone size come straight from that table; D and trimming were deduced from the DNA. The profile shows 100,000 or so clones, around 81% of them singletons. The CDR3 length is 14 residues. Germline V lookup: CDR1 MNHEY, CDR2 SMNVEV (reference sequence). Germline trimming cut 4 bases from V and 2 bases from J; bases unmatched to any gene: 2. The V call is TRBV27, the J call TRBJ1-5, with TRBD1 matching over 7 bases. Sequenced material: peripheral blood. The TCR comes from a man aged 80 or over with acute or convalescent COVID-19. The DNA for the CDR3 is TGTGCCAGCAGTTACAGGGGCCGCAATCAGCCCCAGCATTTT. It is translated as CASSYRGRNQPQHF.